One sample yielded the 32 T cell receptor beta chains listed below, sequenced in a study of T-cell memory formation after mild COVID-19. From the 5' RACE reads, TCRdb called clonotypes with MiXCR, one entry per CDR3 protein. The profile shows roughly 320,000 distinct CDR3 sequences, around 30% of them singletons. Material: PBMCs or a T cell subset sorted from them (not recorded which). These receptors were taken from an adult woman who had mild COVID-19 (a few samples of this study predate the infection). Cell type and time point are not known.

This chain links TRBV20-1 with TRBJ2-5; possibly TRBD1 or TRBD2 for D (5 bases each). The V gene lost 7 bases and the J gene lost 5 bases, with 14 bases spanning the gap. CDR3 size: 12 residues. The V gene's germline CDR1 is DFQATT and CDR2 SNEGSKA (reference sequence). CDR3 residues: CSGGPRAETQYF. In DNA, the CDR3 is TGCAGTGGGGGACCCCGAGCGGAGACCCAGTACTTC.

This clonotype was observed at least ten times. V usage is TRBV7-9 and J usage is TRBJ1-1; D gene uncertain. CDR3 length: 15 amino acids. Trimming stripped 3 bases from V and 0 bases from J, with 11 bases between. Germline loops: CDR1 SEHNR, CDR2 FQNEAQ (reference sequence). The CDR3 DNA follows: TGTGCCAGCAGCTTCCTACCAGTCATGAACACTGAAGCTTTCTTT. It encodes CASSFLPVMNTEAFF.

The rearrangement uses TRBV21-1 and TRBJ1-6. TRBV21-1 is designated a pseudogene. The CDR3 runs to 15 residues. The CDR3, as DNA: TGTGCCAGCCCCGAGCGACTCATCGGAAATTCACCCCTCCACTTT. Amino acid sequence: CASPERLIGNSPLHF.

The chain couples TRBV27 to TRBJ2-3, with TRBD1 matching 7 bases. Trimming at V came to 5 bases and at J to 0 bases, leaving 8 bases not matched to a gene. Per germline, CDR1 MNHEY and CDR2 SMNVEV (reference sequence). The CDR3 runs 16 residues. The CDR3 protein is CASSPRRQGSTDTQYF. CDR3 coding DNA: TGTGCCAGCAGTCCCCGCCGACAGGGCAGCACAGATACGCAGTATTTT.

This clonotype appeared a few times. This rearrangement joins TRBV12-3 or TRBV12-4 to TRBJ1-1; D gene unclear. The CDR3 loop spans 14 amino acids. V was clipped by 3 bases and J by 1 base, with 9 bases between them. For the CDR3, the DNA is TGTGCCAGCAGTTTCAGTGGCGGGAACACTGAAGCTTTCTTT. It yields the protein CASSFSGGNTEAFF.

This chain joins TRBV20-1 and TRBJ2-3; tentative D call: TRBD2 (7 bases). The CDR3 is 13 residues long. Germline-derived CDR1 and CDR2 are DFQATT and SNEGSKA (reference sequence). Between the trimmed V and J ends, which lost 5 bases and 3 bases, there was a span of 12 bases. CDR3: CSARGARTDTQYF. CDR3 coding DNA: TGCAGTGCTCGGGGGGCGAGAACAGATACGCAGTATTTT.

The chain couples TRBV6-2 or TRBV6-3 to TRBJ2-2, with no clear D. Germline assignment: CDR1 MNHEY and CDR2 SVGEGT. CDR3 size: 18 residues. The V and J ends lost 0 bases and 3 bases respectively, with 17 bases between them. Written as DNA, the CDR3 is TGTGCCAGCAGTTACTCTCCAAGCCGCAGGCCATACACCGGGGAGCTGTTTTTT. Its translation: CASSYSPSRRPYTGELFF.

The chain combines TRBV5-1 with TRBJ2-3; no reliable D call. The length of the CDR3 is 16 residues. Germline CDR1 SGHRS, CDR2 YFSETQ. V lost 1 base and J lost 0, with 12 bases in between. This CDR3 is CASSLRSSASTDTQYF. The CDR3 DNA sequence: TGCGCCAGCAGCTTGAGGAGCAGCGCTAGCACAGATACGCAGTATTTT.

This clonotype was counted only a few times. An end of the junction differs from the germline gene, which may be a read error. The CDR3 is CASRLDMNEQFF. The CDR3 nucleotides read TGTGCCAGCAGGTTAGATATGAATGAGCAGTTCTTC. V and J are TRBV7-2 and TRBJ2-1; D remains ambiguous. From germline, CDR1 is SGHTA and CDR2 FQGNSA. CDR3 length equals 12 residues.

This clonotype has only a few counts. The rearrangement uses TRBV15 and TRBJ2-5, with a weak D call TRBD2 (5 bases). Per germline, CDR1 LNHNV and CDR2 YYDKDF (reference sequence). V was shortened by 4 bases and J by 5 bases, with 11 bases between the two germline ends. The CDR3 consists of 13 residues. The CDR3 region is CATSNRGIETQYF. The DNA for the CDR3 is TGTGCCACCAGCAATCGGGGTATCGAGACCCAGTACTTC.

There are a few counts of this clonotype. The CDR3 here is CASSIPGTPRRGKLFF. The CDR3 region has the DNA TGTGCCAGCAGCATTCCTGGGACCCCTCGCCGGGGAAAACTGTTTTTT. V gene TRBV7-9 combines with J gene TRBJ1-4, with TRBD1 as a possible D gene (5 bases). Germline V gene sequence: CDR1 SEHNR, CDR2 FQNEAQ (reference sequence). Trimming removed 5 bases at V and 10 bases at J, with 23 bases between. This CDR3 has 16 residues.

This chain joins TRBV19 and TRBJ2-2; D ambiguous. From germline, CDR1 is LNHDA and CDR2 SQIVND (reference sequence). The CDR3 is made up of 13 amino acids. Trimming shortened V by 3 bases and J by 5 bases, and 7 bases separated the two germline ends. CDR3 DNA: TGTGCCAGTAGTATCGCAGTTACCGGGGAGCTGTTTTTT. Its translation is CASSIAVTGELFF.

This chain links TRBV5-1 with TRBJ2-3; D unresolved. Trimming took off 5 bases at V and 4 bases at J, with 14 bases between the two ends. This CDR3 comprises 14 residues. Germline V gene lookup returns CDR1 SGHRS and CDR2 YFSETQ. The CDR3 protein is CASSIAPQADTQYF. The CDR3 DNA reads TGCGCCAGCAGTATAGCCCCCCAGGCAGATACGCAGTATTTT. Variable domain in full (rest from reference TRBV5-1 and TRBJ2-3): KAGVTQTPRYLIKTRGQQVTLSCSPISGHRSVSWYQQTPGQGLQFLFEYFSETQRNKGNFPGRFSGRQFSNSRSEMNVSTLELGDSALYLCASSIAPQADTQYFGPGTRLTVL.

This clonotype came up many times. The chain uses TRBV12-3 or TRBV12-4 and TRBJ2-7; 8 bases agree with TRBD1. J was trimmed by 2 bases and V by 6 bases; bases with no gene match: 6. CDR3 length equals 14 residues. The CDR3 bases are TGTGCCAGCAGATTCCGGACAGGGCCCTACGAGCAGTACTTC. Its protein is CASRFRTGPYEQYF.

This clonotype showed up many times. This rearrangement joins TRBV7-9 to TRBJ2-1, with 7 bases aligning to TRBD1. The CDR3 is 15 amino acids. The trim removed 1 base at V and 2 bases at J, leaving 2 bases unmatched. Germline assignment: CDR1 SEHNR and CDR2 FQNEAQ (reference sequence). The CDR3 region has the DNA TGTGCCAGCAGCTTAGGAGGGGGCCCCTACAATGAGCAGTTCTTC. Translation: CASSLGGGPYNEQFF.

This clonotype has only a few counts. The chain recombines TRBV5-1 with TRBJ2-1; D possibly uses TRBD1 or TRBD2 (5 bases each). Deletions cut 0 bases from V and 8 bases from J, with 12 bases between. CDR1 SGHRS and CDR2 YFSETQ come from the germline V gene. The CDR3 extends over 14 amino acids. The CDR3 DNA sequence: TGCGCCAGCAGCTTGGTGGGGGAATGGGATGAGCAGTTCTTC. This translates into CASSLVGEWDEQFF.

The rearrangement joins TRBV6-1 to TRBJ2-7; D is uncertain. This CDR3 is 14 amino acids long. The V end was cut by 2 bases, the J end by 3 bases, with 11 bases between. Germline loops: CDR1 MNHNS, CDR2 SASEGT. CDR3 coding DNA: TGTGCCAGCAGTGAATCCCACGGCCGCTACGAGCAGTACTTC. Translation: CASSESHGRYEQYF.

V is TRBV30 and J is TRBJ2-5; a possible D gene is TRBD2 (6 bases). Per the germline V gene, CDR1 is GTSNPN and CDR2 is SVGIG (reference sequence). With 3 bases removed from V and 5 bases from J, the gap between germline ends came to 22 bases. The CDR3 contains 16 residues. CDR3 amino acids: CAWSALGRFLQETQYF. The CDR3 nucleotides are TGTGCCTGGAGCGCCTTAGGGAGGTTTCTGCAGGAGACCCAGTACTTC.

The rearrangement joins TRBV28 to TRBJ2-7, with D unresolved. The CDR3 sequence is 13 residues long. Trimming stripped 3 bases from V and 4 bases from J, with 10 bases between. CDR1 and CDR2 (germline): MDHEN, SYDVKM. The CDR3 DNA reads TGTGCCAGCAGTTTGGCCGACATATACGAGCAGTACTTC. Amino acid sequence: CASSLADIYEQYF.

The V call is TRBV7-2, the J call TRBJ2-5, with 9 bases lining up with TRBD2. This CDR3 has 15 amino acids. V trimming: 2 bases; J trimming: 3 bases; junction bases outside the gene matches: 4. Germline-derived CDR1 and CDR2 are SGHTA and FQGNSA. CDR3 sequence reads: CASSLSGGQEETQYF. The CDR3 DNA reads TGTGCCAGCAGCTTAAGCGGGGGGCAGGAAGAGACCCAGTACTTC. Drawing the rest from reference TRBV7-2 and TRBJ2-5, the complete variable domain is GAGVSQSPSNKVTEKGKDVELRCDPISGHTALYWYRQSLGQGLEFLIYFQGNSAPDKSGLPSDRFSAERTGGSVSTLTIQRTQQEDSAVYLCASSLSGGQEETQYFGPGTRLLVL.

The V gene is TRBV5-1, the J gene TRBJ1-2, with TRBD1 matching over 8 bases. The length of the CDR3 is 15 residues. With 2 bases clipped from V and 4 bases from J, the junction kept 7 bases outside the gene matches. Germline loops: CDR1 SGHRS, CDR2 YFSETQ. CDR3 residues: CASSFGQGVLYGYTF. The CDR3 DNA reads TGCGCCAGCAGCTTTGGACAGGGCGTCCTCTATGGCTACACCTTC. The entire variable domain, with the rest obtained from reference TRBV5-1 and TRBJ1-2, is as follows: KAGVTQTPRYLIKTRGQQVTLSCSPISGHRSVSWYQQTPGQGLQFLFEYFSETQRNKGNFPGRFSGRQFSNSRSEMNVSTLELGDSALYLCASSFGQGVLYGYTFGSGTRLTVV.

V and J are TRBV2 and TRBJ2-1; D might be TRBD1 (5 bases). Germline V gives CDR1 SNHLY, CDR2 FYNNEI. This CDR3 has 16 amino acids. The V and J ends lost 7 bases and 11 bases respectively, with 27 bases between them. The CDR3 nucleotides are TGTGCCAGCAAATCCAGGGAAAACAGCAATACACTCAAGCAGTTCTTC. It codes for CASKSRENSNTLKQFF.

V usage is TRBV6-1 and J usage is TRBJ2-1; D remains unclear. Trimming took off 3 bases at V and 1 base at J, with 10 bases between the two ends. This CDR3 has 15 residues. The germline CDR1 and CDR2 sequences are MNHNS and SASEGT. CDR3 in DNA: TGTGCCAGCAGTGATTGGGCGGCGTCCTACAATGAGCAGTTCTTC. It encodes CASSDWAASYNEQFF.

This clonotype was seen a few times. As DNA, the CDR3 is TGTGCCAGCAGTGAAACAGGGATCCCTCGGGACGAGCAGTACTTC. Protein product: CASSETGIPRDEQYF. V and J are TRBV6-5 and TRBJ2-7, with a tentative D call TRBD1 (6 bases). V dropped 5 bases and J dropped 5 bases, with 19 bases sitting between them. The CDR3 extends over 15 amino acids. The germline V gene has CDR1 MNHEY and CDR2 SVGAGI.

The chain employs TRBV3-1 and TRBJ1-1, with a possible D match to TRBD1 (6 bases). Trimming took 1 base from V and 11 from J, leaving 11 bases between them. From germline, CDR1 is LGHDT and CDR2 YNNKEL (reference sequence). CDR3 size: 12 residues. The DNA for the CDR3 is TGTGCCAGCAGCCAAGTGACAGGTGGGGCTTTCTTT. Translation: CASSQVTGGAFF. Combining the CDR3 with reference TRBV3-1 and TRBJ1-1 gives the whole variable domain DTAVSQTPKYLVTQMGNDKSIKCEQNLGHDTMYWYKQDSKKFLKIMFSYNNKELIINETVPNRFSPKSPDKAHLNLHINSLELGDSAVYFCASSQVTGGAFFGQGTRLTVV.

Written as DNA, the CDR3 is TGTGCCAGCAGCTTTCGTAGCGGGGGGGGAGAGACCCAGTACTTC. It encodes CASSFRSGGGETQYF. The chain links TRBV7-6 to TRBJ2-5; 11 bases match TRBD2. Trimming cost V 3 bases and J 4 bases; bases outside gene matches: 4. Germline lookup yields CDR1 SGHVS and CDR2 FNYEAQ. This CDR3 region has 15 residues.

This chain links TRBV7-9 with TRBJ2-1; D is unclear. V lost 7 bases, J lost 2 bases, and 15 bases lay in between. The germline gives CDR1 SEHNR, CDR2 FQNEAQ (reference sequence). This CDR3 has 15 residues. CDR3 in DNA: TGTGCCAGCACCCCCCAATCCGTTCCCTACAATGAGCAGTTCTTC. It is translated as CASTPQSVPYNEQFF.

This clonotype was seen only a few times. As DNA, the CDR3 is TGTGCCACCAGCAGAGACAGTCGCACAGATACGCAGTATTTT. It is translated as CATSRDSRTDTQYF. The chain is built from TRBV15 and TRBJ2-3; no clear D. V was clipped by 0 bases and J by 1 base, with 5 bases between them. The CDR3 consists of 14 residues. Germline V gives CDR1 LNHNV, CDR2 YYDKDF (reference sequence).

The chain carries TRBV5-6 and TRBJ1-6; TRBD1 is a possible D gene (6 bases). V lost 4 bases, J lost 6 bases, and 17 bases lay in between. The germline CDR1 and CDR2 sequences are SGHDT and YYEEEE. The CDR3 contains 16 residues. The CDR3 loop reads CASSPLGAGANSPLHF. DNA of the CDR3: TGTGCCAGCAGCCCACTCGGGGCAGGGGCTAATTCACCCCTCCACTTT. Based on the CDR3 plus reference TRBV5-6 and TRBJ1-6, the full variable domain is DAGVTQSPTHLIKTRGQQVTLRCSPKSGHDTVSWYQQALGQGPQFIFQYYEEEERQRGNFPDRFSGHQFPNYSSELNVNALLLGDSALYLCASSPLGAGANSPLHFGNGTRLTVT.

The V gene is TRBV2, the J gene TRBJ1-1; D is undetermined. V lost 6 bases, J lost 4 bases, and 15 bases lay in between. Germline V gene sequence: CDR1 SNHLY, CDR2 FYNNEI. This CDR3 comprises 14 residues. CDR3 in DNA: TGTGCCAGCAGCTCGAAGCCGAGGGCCACTGAAGCTTTCTTT. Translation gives CASSSKPRATEAFF.

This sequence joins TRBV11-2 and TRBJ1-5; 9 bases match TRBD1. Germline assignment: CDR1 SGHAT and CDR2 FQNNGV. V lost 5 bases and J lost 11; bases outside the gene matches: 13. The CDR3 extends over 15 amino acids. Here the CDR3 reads CASSLGQGREQTQHF. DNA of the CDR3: TGTGCCAGCAGCCTAGGACAGGGGAGGGAACAGACCCAGCATTTT.

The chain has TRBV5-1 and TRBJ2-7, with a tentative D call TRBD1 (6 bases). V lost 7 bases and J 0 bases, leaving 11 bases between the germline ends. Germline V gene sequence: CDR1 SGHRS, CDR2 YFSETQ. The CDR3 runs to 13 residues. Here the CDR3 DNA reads TGCGCCAGCCGGACAGCGTCCTCCTACGAGCAGTACTTC. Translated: CASRTASSYEQYF.